The next 19 T cell receptor beta chains were all read from a single sample in a study of cytomegalovirus exposure and HLA in healthy donors. PCR amplification relied on 60 Vbeta primers (plus 13 Jbeta primers). Data came from immunoSEQ multiplex PCR; TCRdb stores just in-frame clones and leaves some out. The sample contains roughly 180,000 clones, roughly 77% of which appear only once. Material: PBMCs. All receptors come from a woman in her 30s in good health and CMV-seronegative.

This clone was picked up a small number of times. Written as DNA, the CDR3 is TGTGCCAGCAGGCCCGGAGTCGATCAGCCCCAGCATTTT. Translated: CASRPGVDQPQHF. V usage is TRBV27 and J usage is TRBJ1-5; D remains unclear. Germline lookup yields CDR1 MNHEY and CDR2 SMNVEV (reference sequence). V lost 6 bases and J lost 5, with 11 bases in between. The CDR3 runs 13 residues.

The chain is built from TRBV11-2 and TRBJ2-3; 10 nucleotides line up with TRBD2. CDR1 is SGHAT and CDR2 is FQNNGV in the germline V gene. This CDR3 has 18 amino acids. Losses at the gene ends were 5 bases for V and 5 bases for J; bases not matched to a gene: 16. This CDR3 reads CASSQPLAAGGLGDTQYF. The CDR3, as DNA: TGTGCCAGCAGCCAGCCACTGGCAGCGGGGGGGCTTGGAGATACGCAGTATTTT.

The rearrangement links TRBV25-1 to TRBJ1-2, with 7 nucleotides matching TRBD1. The CDR3 is made up of 14 amino acids. V shed 3 bases, J shed 5 bases, and the junction held 6 bases outside the gene matches. The germline V gene has CDR1 MGHDK and CDR2 SYGVNS. The chain's CDR3 is CASSDLGQSYGYTF. In nucleotides, the CDR3 is TGTGCCAGCAGTGATTTGGGACAGAGTTATGGCTACACCTTC.

This chain joins TRBV4-1 and TRBJ2-7, with TRBD1 as a possible D gene (6 bases). The CDR3 length is 16 residues. The V end lost 2 bases, the J end lost 1 base, and 15 bases lay between the germline ends. The germline V gene encodes CDR1 MGHRA and CDR2 YSYEKL. CDR3 residues: CASSQKVRDTSYEQYF. Written as DNA, the CDR3 is TGCGCCAGCAGCCAAAAAGTTAGGGACACATCCTACGAGCAGTACTTC.

V is TRBV29-1 and J is TRBJ1-1, with a possible D match to TRBD1 (6 bases). From germline, CDR1 is SQVTM and CDR2 ANQGSEA. Trimming stripped 6 bases from V and 5 bases from J, with 10 bases between. The CDR3 has 11 residues. DNA of the CDR3: TGCAGCGTGATAGGGGGAACTGAAGCTTTCTTT. Encoded protein: CSVIGGTEAFF.

The chain is built from TRBV29-1 and TRBJ1-1, with TRBD1 as a possible D gene (6 bases). Germline loops: CDR1 SQVTM, CDR2 ANQGSEA. The V end was cut by 4 bases, the J end by 5 bases, with 14 bases between. The CDR3 loop spans 13 amino acids. In DNA, the CDR3 is TGCAGCGTTGTGCAACAGGGAGGGACTGAAGCTTTCTTT. This encodes CSVVQQGGTEAFF.

V is TRBV5-6 and J is TRBJ2-4, with D possibly being TRBD1 (5 bases). Germline V gene data show CDR1 as SGHDT and CDR2 as YYEEEE. CDR3 length equals 14 residues. Between the trimmed V and J ends, which lost 3 bases and 7 bases, there was a span of 14 bases. CDR3 amino acids: CASSSRQHGNIQYF. CDR3 in DNA: TGTGCCAGCAGCTCGCGACAGCATGGGAACATTCAGTACTTC.

The CDR3 here is CASSLTAGESYEQYF. The CDR3 nucleotides read TGTGCCAGCAGCTTAACAGCTGGGGAGTCCTACGAGCAGTACTTC. J is TRBJ2-7 and V is TRBV7-3; the D gene is possibly TRBD2 (5 bases). V shed 0 bases and J shed 1 base, with 10 bases lying between them. The CDR3 loop spans 15 amino acids. The germline gives CDR1 SGHTA, CDR2 FQGTGA.

The V gene is TRBV2, the J gene TRBJ1-2; D may be TRBD1 (5 bases). V shed 1 base and J shed 8 bases, with 8 bases lying between them. This CDR3 is built from 12 residues. The germline CDR1 and CDR2 sequences are SNHLY and FYNNEI. CDR3 amino acids: CASSEGWGGYTF. CDR3 sequence (DNA): TGTGCCAGCAGTGAAGGGTGGGGCGGCTACACCTTC.

In its sample, this clone was seen once. The rearrangement uses TRBV6-5 and TRBJ1-1; D is possibly TRBD1 (6 bases). The CDR3 contains 14 residues. V gave up 6 bases and J gave up 1 base, with 12 bases separating them. Germline CDR1 and CDR2: MNHEY and SVGAGI. CDR3 sequence (DNA): TGTGCCAGCAGACTCGGGACACGGAACACTGAAGCTTTCTTT. Its translation: CASRLGTRNTEAFF.

The CDR3 here is CASSLTGFNEKLFF. CDR3 nucleotide sequence: TGTGCCAGCAGCTTGACAGGCTTTAATGAAAAACTGTTTTTT. This chain links TRBV5-6 with TRBJ1-4, with D possibly matching TRBD1 (5 bases). Trimming removed 1 base at V and 4 bases at J, with 8 bases between. The CDR3 runs to 14 residues. Germline CDR1 and CDR2: SGHDT and YYEEEE.

The chain joins TRBV5-6 to TRBJ1-1; D is unresolved. Germline V lookup: CDR1 SGHDT, CDR2 YYEEEE. The CDR3 sequence is 16 residues long. V shed 5 bases and J shed 0 bases, with 17 bases lying between them. CDR3 DNA: TGTGCCAGCAGTAACGTTCGTAAGCTATTGAACACTGAAGCTTTCTTT. Protein sequence: CASSNVRKLLNTEAFF.

In the case of this clone: Other DNA sequences in this sample translate to the same CDR3. The chain combines TRBV7-2 with TRBJ2-7; no clear D. CDR3 size: 12 residues. The ends were cut back, 5 bases at V and 0 bases at J, with 5 bases in the middle. Germline CDR1 reads SGHTA; CDR2 reads FQGNSA. CDR3 sequence reads: CASSRSSYEQYF. The CDR3 DNA is TGTGCCAGCAGCCGGAGCTCCTACGAGCAGTACTTC.

The chain is built from TRBV5-1 and TRBJ2-5, with 9 bases lining up with TRBD1. V lost 0 bases and J lost 14; bases outside the gene matches: 8. This CDR3 is 13 amino acids long. Germline assignment: CDR1 SGHRS and CDR2 YFSETQ. The CDR3 reads CASSLDGDRAEYF. For the CDR3, the DNA is TGCGCCAGCAGCTTGGATGGGGACAGGGCTGAATACTTC. The whole variable domain, remainder taken from reference TRBV5-1 and TRBJ2-5, is KAGVTQTPRYLIKTRGQQVTLSCSPISGHRSVSWYQQTPGQGLQFLFEYFSETQRNKGNFPGRFSGRQFSNSRSEMNVSTLELGDSALYLCASSLDGDRAEYFGPGTRLLVL.

The chain employs TRBV6-6 and TRBJ2-1, with 7 positions matching TRBD2. There are 16 residues in the CDR3. Losses at the gene ends were 0 bases for V and 3 bases for J; bases not matched to a gene: 5. Germline CDR1 is MNHNY and CDR2 is SVGAGI (reference sequence). CDR3 coding DNA: TGTGCCAGCAGTTACTCGCGCGGGGGATACTACAATGAGCAGTTCTTC. Translation gives CASSYSRGGYYNEQFF.

As for this clone: Different DNA sequences within this sample yield the same CDR3. The rearrangement joins TRBV6-5 to TRBJ1-1, with D uncertain. The CDR3 is 14 amino acids. V gave up 3 bases and J gave up 1 base, with 9 bases separating them. Germline V gene sequence: CDR1 MNHEY, CDR2 SVGAGI. The CDR3 is CASSYSPGNTEAFF. The CDR3 coding sequence is TGTGCCAGCAGTTATAGCCCGGGGAACACTGAAGCTTTCTTT.

The V call is TRBV5-1, the J call TRBJ2-7; D might be TRBD1 (5 bases). V was trimmed by 0 bases and J by 1 base, leaving 23 bases between them. Germline lookup yields CDR1 SGHRS and CDR2 YFSETQ. The CDR3 consists of 19 residues. The CDR3 region has the DNA TGCGCCAGCAGCTTGGTGACATCCCTCTACTTTGACAGTTCCTACGAGCAGTACTTC. As protein: CASSLVTSLYFDSSYEQYF.

This clone was detected only once. This chain links TRBV2 with TRBJ2-7; D possibly corresponds to TRBD1 (6 bases). The V gene lost 6 bases and the J gene lost 2 bases, with 14 bases spanning the gap. Germline CDR1 reads SNHLY; CDR2 reads FYNNEI. The CDR3 totals 14 residues. CDR3 region: CASSGLGGTYEQYF. The DNA of the CDR3 is TGTGCCAGCAGCGGATTAGGGGGAACCTACGAGCAGTACTTC.

The chain recombines TRBV19 with TRBJ2-5; D is uncertain. Germline V gene data show CDR1 as LNHDA and CDR2 as SQIVND (reference sequence). The CDR3 loop spans 12 amino acids. V was pared by 5 bases and J by 5 bases, with 9 bases between. CDR3 in amino acids: CASSRQQETQYF. The DNA for the CDR3 is TGTGCCAGTAGTCGACAACAGGAGACCCAGTACTTC.